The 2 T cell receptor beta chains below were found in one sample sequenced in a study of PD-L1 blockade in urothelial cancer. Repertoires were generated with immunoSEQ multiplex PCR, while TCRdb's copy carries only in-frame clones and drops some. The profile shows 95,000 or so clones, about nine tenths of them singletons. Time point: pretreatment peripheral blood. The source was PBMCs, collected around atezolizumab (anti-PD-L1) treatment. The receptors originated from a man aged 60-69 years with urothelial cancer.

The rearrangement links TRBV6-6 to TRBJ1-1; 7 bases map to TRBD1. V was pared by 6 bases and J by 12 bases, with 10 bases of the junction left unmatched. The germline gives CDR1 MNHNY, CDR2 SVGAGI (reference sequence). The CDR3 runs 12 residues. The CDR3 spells CASRPRTGVTFF. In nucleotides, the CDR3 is TGTGCCAGCAGGCCGAGGACAGGTGTAACTTTCTTT.

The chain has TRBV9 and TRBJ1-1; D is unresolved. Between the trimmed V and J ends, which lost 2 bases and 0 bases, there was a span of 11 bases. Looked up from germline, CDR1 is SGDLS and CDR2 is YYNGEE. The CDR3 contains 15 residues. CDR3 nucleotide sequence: TGTGCCAGCAGCGTTATAGATAAGTTGAACACTGAAGCTTTCTTT. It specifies CASSVIDKLNTEAFF.